The entry below describes one T cell receptor beta chain. The data are from a study of blood T cell repertoires in COVID-19. Study information: From T cells, B-cell-depleted T cells, or PBMCs came the material, which was cDNA or gDNA.

Sequencing was performed with immunoSEQ multiplex PCR; in TCRdb, only in-frame clones are kept and a portion is missing. Counted here are around 340,000 clones, 86% occurring once; the ten biggest clones make up less than 9%. The CDR3 is 13 residues long. Trimming removed 3 bases from V and 3 bases from J, with 9 bases in between. The V and J genes are TRBV12-3 or TRBV12-4 and TRBJ2-7; D not resolved. Source material: peripheral blood. This receptor was taken from a woman aged 55-75 years with COVID-19, enrolled during active disease. CDR3: CASSLPGGYEQYF. CDR3 DNA sequence: TGTGCCAGCAGTTTGCCGGGTGGCTACGAGCAGTACTTC.